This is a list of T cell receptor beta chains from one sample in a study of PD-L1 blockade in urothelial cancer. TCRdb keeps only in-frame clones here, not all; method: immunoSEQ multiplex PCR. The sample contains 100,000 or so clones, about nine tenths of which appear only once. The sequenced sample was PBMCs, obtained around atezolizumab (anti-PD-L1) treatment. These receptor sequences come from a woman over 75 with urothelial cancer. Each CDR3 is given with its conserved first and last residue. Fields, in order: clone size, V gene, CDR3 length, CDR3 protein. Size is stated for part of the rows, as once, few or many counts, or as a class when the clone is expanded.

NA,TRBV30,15,CACRLAGGPGNEQFF
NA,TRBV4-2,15,CASSQRGENTGELFF
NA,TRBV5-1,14,CASSLEGGGYEQFF
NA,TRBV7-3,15,CASSGTSPGGNEQFF
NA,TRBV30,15,CAWSLAWRDNYGYTF
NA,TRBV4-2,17,CASSEDGTGGGTDTQYF
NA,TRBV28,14,CASRGQGAPYEQYF
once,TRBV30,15,CAWSVGGVSYNEQFF
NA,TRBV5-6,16,CASSSPLTAGYNEQFF
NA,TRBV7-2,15,CASSSRTSGPYEQYF
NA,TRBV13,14,CASSLEGSGTEAFF
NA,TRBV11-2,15,CASSLLRGGPETQYF
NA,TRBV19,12,CASIGTGGPQHF
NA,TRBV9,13,CASGLVSGNEQFF
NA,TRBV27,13,CASSLVSGSVPYF
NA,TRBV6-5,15,CASTTGRGRAGELFF
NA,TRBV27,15,CASSSRLAGGNEQFF
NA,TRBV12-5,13,CASGSVLSGELFF
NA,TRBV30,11,CAWSVLLGYTF
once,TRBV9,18,CASSVVWTSGISGGELFF
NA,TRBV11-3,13,CASSTRGSGELFF
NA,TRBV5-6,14,CASSLSGSNQPQHF
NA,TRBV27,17,CASSLRRQGSGNTEAFF
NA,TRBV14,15,CASSRIGTGSYEQYF
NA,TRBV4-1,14,CASSQNAGAYEQYF
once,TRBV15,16,CATSRITGTGGTEAFF
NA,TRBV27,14,CATRTVGLAYEQYF
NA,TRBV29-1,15,CSVAGGWLGTDTQYF
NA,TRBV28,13,CASSLRGPNEQFF
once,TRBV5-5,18,CASSLGTGTGGSYNEQFF
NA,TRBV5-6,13,CASSLPPGTEAFF
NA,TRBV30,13,CAWSARSTDTQYF
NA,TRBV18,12,CASSPDRGGYTF
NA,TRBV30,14,CAWNSQGGNQPQHF